This T cell receptor (beta chain) was identified during a study of patients and donors after allogeneic stem cell transplantation. TCRdb itself ran the RT-PCR reads through MiXCR, one entry per CDR3 protein. This repertoire shows about a million distinct CDR3 sequences, around 17% found once; its top ten account for 5.5% to 6.5%. Trimming took 4 bases from V and 8 from J, leaving 11 bases between them. This CDR3 has 13 amino acids. Germline V CDR1 and CDR2: KGHDR, SFDVKD. The chain uses TRBV24-1 and TRBJ2-4; tentative D call: TRBD2 (6 bases). The sequenced sample was blood, either unsorted or a sorted T cell fraction (not recorded which). The TCR was taken from a human donor who was either an allogeneic HSCT recipient or a stem cell or donor lymphocyte infusion donor (not recorded which). It is not recorded whose cells these are; they may come from a transplant donor. The CDR3 DNA sequence: TGTGCCACCAGTGACCGTTGGGGGGACATTCAGTACTTC. Amino acid sequence: CATSDRWGDIQYF.